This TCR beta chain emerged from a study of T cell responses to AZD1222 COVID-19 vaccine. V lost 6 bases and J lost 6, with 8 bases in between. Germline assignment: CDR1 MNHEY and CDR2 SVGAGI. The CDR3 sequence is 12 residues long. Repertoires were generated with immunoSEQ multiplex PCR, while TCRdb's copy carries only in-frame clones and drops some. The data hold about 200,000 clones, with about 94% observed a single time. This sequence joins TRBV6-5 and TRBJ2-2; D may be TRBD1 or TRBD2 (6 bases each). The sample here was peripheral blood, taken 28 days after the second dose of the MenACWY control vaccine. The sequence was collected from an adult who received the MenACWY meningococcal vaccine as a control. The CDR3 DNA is TGTGCCAGCAGAGGGGGGCCCGGGGAGCTGTTTTTT. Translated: CASRGGPGELFF.